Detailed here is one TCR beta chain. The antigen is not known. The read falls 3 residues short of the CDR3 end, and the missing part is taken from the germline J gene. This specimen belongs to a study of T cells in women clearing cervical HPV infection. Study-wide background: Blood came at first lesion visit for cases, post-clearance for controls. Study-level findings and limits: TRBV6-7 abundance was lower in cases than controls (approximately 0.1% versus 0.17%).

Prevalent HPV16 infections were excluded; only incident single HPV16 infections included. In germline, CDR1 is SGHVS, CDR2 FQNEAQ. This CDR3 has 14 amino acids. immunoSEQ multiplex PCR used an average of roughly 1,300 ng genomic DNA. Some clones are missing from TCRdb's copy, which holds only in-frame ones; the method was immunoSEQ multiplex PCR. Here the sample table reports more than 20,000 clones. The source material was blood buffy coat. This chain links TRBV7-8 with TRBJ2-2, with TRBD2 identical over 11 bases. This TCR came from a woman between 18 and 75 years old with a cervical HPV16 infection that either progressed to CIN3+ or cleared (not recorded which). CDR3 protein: CASSLFLAGGELFF. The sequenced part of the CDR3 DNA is TGTGCCAGCAGCTTATTCCTAGCGGGAGGAGAG.